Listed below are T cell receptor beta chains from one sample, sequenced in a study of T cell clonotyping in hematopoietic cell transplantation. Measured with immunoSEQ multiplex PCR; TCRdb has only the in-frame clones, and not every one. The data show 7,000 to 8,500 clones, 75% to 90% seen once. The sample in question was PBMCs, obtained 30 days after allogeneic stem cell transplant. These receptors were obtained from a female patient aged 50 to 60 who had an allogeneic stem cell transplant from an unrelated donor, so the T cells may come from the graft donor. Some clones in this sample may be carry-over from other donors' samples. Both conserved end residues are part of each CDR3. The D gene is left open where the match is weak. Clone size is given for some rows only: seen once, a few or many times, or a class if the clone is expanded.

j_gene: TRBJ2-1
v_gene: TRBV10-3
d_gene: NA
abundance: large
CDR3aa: CAISEFPGGQTSDEQFF
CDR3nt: TGTGCCATCAGTGAGTTTCCAGGGGGGCAGACTAGCGATGAGCAGTTCTTC

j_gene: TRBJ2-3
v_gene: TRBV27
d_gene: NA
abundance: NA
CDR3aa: CASSFRFRTDTQYF
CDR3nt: TGTGCCAGCAGTTTTCGATTCCGCACAGATACGCAGTATTTT

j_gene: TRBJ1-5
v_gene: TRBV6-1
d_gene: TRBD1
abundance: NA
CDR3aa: CASSDTQISDRGNQPQHF
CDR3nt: TGTGCCAGCAGTGACACGCAGATTTCGGACAGGGGGAATCAGCCCCAGCATTTT

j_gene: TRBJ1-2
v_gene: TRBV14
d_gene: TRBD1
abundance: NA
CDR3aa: CASRSTGSYGYTF
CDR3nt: TGTGCCAGCAGGTCGACAGGGAGTTATGGCTACACCTTC

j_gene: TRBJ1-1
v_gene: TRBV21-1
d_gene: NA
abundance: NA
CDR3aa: CASSKAVTTMNTEAFF
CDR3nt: TGTGCCAGCAGCAAAGCTGTTACGACTATGAACACTGAAGCTTTCTTT

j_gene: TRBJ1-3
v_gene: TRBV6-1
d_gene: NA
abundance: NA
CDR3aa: CASEHRPTGNTIYF
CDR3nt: TGTGCCAGCGAGCACAGGCCTACTGGAAACACCATATATTTT

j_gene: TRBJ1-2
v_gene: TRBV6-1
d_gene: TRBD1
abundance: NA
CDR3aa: CASRLTGGVVYGYTF
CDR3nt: TGTGCCAGCAGACTAACAGGGGGCGTTGTCTATGGCTACACCTTC

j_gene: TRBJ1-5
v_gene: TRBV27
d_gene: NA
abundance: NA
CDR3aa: CASSLLPGQPQHF
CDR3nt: TGTGCCAGCAGTCTTCTTCCGGGTCAGCCCCAGCATTTT

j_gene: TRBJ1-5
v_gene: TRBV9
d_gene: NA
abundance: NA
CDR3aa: CASSVEITGQPQHF
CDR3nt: TGTGCCAGCAGCGTAGAAATCACGGGACAGCCCCAGCATTTT

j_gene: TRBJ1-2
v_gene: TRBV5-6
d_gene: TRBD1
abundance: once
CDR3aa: CASSHTGTGNGYTF
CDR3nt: TGTGCCAGCAGCCATACCGGGACAGGGAATGGCTACACCTTC

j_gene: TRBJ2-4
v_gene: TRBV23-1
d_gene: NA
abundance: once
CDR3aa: CASSQTTGEAIQYF
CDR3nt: TGCGCCAGCAGTCAGACCACAGGTGAGGCCATTCAGTACTTC

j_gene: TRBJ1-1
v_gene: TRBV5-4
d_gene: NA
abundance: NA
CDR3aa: CASTLGQGEAFF
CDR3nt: TGTGCCAGCACCTTGGGGCAGGGTGAAGCTTTCTTT

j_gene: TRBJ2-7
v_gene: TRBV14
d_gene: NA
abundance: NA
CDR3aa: CATTPYGHSYEQYF
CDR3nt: TGTGCCACCACACCATACGGTCACTCCTACGAGCAGTACTTC

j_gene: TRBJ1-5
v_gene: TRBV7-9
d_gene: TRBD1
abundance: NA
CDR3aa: CASSLGTGGSNQPQHF
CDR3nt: TGTGCCAGCAGCTTGGGGACAGGGGGTAGCAATCAGCCCCAGCATTTT

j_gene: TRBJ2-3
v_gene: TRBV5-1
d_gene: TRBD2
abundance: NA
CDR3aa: CASSLVPSGGRTSTDTQYF
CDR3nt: TGCGCCAGCAGCTTGGTACCTAGCGGGGGGCGGACTAGCACAGATACGCAGTATTTT

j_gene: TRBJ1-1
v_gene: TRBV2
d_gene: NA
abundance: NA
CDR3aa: CASSVGFLGEAFF
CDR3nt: TGTGCCAGCAGTGTAGGGTTCCTCGGTGAAGCTTTCTTT

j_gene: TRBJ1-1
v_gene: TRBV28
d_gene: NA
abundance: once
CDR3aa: CASSARSGTEAFF
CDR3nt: TGTGCCAGCAGCGCGCGCAGCGGGACTGAAGCTTTCTTT

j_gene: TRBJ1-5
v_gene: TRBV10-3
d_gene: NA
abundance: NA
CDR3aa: CAISESGSGGQPQHF
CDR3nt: TGTGCCATCAGTGAGTCAGGATCAGGTGGTCAGCCCCAGCATTTT

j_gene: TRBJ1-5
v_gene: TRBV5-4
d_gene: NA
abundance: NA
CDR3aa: CASTLRNQPQHF
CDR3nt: TGTGCCAGCACCCTTCGTAATCAGCCCCAGCATTTT

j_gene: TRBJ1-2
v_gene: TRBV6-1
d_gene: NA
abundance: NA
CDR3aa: CASSEDRWQGVRYTF
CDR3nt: TGTGCCAGCAGTGAAGACCGGTGGCAGGGAGTTCGCTACACCTTC

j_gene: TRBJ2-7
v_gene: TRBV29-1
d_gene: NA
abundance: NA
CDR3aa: CSVAVQGNEQYF
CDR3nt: TGCAGCGTAGCAGTCCAGGGTAACGAGCAGTACTTC

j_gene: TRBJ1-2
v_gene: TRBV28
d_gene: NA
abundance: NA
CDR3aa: CASSSGEVRGYTF
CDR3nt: TGTGCCAGCAGTTCAGGGGAAGTGAGGGGCTACACCTTC

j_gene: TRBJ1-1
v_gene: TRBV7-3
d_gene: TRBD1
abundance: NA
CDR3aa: CASSFGDRLGEAFF
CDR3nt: TGTGCCAGCAGCTTCGGGGACAGGTTAGGTGAAGCTTTCTTT

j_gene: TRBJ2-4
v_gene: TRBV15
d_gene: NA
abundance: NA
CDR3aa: CATSGGRAKNIQYF
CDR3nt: TGTGCCACCAGCGGGGGCCGAGCCAAAAACATTCAGTACTTC

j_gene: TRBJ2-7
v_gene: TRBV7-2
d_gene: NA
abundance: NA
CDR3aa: CASSLGQESYEQYF
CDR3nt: TGTGCCAGCAGCTTAGGGCAGGAGTCCTACGAGCAGTACTTC

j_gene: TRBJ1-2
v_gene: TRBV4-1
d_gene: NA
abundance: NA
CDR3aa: CASSQEISRGGNYGYTF
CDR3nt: TGCGCCAGCAGCCAAGAAATCAGCAGGGGTGGAAACTATGGCTACACCTTC

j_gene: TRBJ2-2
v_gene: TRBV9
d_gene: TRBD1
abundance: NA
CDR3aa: CASSRRPGQGTGELFF
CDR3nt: TGTGCCAGCAGCAGACGACCCGGACAGGGAACCGGGGAGCTGTTTTTT

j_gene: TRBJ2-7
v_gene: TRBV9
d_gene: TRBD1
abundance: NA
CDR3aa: CASSVATGGLYEQYF
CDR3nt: TGTGCCAGCAGCGTAGCGACAGGGGGCCTGTACGAGCAGTACTTC

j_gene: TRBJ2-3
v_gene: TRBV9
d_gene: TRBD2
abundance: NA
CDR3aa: CASSVLPLSPSGGGDTQYF
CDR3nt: TGTGCCAGCAGCGTACTGCCCTTATCGCCTAGCGGGGGGGGAGATACGCAGTATTTT

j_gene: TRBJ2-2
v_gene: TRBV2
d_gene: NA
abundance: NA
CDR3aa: CASCPTSNTGELFF
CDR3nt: TGTGCCAGCTGTCCTACTTCGAACACCGGGGAGCTGTTTTTT

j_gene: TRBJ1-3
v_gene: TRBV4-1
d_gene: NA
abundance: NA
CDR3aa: CASSQGEGTTGNTIYF
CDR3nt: TGCGCCAGCAGCCAAGGGGAGGGGACAACTGGAAACACCATATATTTT

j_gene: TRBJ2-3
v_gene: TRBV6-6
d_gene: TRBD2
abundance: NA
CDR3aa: CASSRTSGTQYF
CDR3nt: TGTGCCAGCAGTCGGACTAGCGGTACGCAGTATTTT

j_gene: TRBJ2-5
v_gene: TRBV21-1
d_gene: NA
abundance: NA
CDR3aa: CASSDGPGAETQYF
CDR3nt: TGTGCCAGCAGCGATGGGCCAGGGGCAGAGACCCAGTACTTC

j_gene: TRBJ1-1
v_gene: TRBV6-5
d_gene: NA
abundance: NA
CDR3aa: CASSFKVNTEAFF
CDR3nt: TGTGCCAGCAGTTTCAAGGTGAACACTGAAGCTTTCTTT

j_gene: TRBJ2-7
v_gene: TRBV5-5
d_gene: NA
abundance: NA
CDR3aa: CASSRSTTTYEQYF
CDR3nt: TGTGCCAGCAGCCGATCGACTACTACCTACGAGCAGTACTTC

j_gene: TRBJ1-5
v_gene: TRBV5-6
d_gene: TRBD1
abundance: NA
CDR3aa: CASSPRDRGQPQHF
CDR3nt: TGTGCCAGCAGCCCGCGGGACAGGGGTCAGCCCCAGCATTTT

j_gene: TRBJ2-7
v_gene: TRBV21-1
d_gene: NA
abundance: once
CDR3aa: CASSKGDLLAPYYEQYF
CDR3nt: TGTGCCAGCAGCAAAGGGGATCTCCTAGCCCCATACTACGAGCAGTACTTC

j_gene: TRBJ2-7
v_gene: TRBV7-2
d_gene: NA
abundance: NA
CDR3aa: CASSLTGAEGGGQYF
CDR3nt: TGTGCCAGCAGCTTGACTGGGGCAGAAGGAGGGGGGCAGTACTTC